This is a list of T cell receptor beta chains from one sample in a study of OX40 agonist ivuxolimab in advanced cancers. The method was immunoSEQ multiplex PCR; TCRdb's version includes in-frame clones alone and lacks a portion of them. This table holds tens of thousands of clones, about 91% found once. Specimen: CD4+ or CD8+ T cells sorted from blood, collected in a trial of the OX40 agonist ivuxolimab. The receptors were sampled from an adult with an advanced solid tumor such as melanoma, head and neck, liver or kidney cancer. CDR3s include the opening cysteine and the closing phenylalanine or tryptophan. D genes are given only for firm matches. A clone size is listed for some rows: how often the clone was seen (once, few, many), or a class if it is expanded.

D,V,size,J,CDR3,DNA
-,TRBV11-3,-,TRBJ2-7,CASSPGVAGSYEQYF,TGTGCCAGCAGCCCAGGGGTAGCGGGTTCCTACGAGCAGTACTTC
-,TRBV9,-,TRBJ2-1,CASSVFGTSISYNEQFF,TGTGCCAGCAGCGTATTCGGTACATCCATCTCCTACAATGAGCAGTTCTTC
-,TRBV30,-,TRBJ2-2,CAWSVAGTGELFF,TGTGCCTGGAGTGTAGCCGGGACCGGGGAGCTGTTTTTT
-,TRBV4-1,-,TRBJ1-1,CASSRTQGSGTEAFF,TGCGCCAGCAGCCGAACACAGGGAAGTGGCACTGAAGCTTTCTTT
-,TRBV29-1,-,TRBJ2-1,CSVDVSGFNEQFF,TGCAGCGTTGACGTCAGCGGGTTCAATGAGCAGTTCTTC
TRBD1,TRBV5-1,-,TRBJ1-6,CASSLGQGQHSPLHF,TGCGCCAGCAGCCTCGGACAGGGTCAACATTCACCCCTCCACTTT
TRBD1,TRBV27,-,TRBJ2-1,CASSPGTGREGEQFF,TGTGCCAGCAGTCCTGGGACAGGGAGGGAGGGTGAGCAGTTCTTC
TRBD2,TRBV10-3,-,TRBJ2-5,CAISLAGYQETQYF,TGTGCCATCAGTCTAGCGGGGTACCAAGAGACCCAGTACTTC
-,TRBV5-4,-,TRBJ2-1,CASSLEPMNEQFF,TGTGCCAGCAGCTTGGAGCCGATGAATGAGCAGTTCTTC
TRBD1,TRBV18,-,TRBJ2-2,CASSTGQVNTGELFF,TGTGCCAGCTCAACGGGACAGGTGAACACCGGGGAGCTGTTTTTT
-,TRBV7-3,-,TRBJ2-5,CASSLSGQETQYF,TGTGCCAGCAGCTTATCAGGGCAAGAGACCCAGTACTTC
-,TRBV11-2,-,TRBJ1-5,CASSLDLYNQPQHF,TGTGCCAGCAGCTTAGACCTTTACAATCAGCCCCAGCATTTT
TRBD2,TRBV19,-,TRBJ2-3,CASSIIRPSGSKPDTQYF,TGTGCCAGTAGTATCATACGGCCTAGCGGGAGCAAGCCAGATACGCAGTATTTT
-,TRBV6-1,-,TRBJ1-4,CASSENPAQGTNEKLFF,TGTGCCAGCAGTGAAAACCCGGCCCAGGGGACTAATGAAAAACTGTTTTTT
TRBD2,TRBV9,-,TRBJ2-1,CASSGPRLAGGSHEQFF,TGTGCCAGCAGCGGCCCAAGACTAGCGGGAGGGTCCCATGAGCAGTTCTTC
-,TRBV28,-,TRBJ2-7,CASSLGRGYEQYF,TGTGCCAGCAGCTTGGGACGGGGCTACGAGCAGTACTTC
TRBD1,TRBV27,-,TRBJ2-5,CASSFRGPEETQYF,TGTGCCAGCAGTTTCAGGGGGCCAGAAGAGACCCAGTACTTC
-,TRBV7-8,once,TRBJ1-2,CASSLQLDRTNYGYTF,TGTGCCAGCAGTCTTCAATTGGACCGTACCAACTATGGCTACACCTTC
-,TRBV10-3,-,TRBJ1-2,CAISDPIDRSEGYTF,TGTGCCATCAGCGATCCAATCGACAGGAGTGAAGGCTACACCTTC
TRBD2,TRBV28,-,TRBJ2-3,CASSSPAGGNTDTQYF,TGTGCCAGCAGTTCCCCAGCGGGAGGCAACACAGATACGCAGTATTTT
-,TRBV19,-,TRBJ1-1,CASSMEAGRYTEAFF,TGTGCCAGTAGTATGGAGGCTGGGCGTTACACTGAAGCTTTCTTT
-,TRBV20-1,-,TRBJ2-7,CSALQGYEQYF,TGCAGTGCGCTACAGGGCTACGAGCAGTACTTC
-,TRBV6-1,-,TRBJ1-1,CASSEAGRYTEAFF,TGTGCCAGCAGTGAAGCTGGCAGATACACTGAAGCTTTCTTT
-,TRBV5-1,-,TRBJ2-1,CASSLGAGLLNEQFF,TGCGCCAGCAGCCTCGGGGCGGGACTCCTCAATGAGCAGTTCTTC
TRBD1,TRBV12-5,-,TRBJ1-6,CASGATTSGTGNSPLHF,TGTGCTAGTGGTGCAACAACATCCGGGACAGGGAATTCACCCCTCCACTTT
-,TRBV18,-,TRBJ1-1,CASSRDGRRSGEAFF,TGTGCCAGCTCACGCGATGGGAGGCGAAGTGGTGAAGCTTTCTTT
-,TRBV13,-,TRBJ2-7,CASSISPRAYEQYF,TGTGCCAGCAGTATATCCCCCCGGGCCTACGAGCAGTACTTC
-,TRBV7-2,-,TRBJ2-5,CASSARAGSYQETQYF,TGTGCCAGCAGCGCCAGGGCAGGGTCCTACCAAGAGACCCAGTACTTC
TRBD2,TRBV29-1,-,TRBJ2-5,CSVDGRALQETQYF,TGCAGCGTTGACGGGAGGGCCCTCCAAGAGACCCAGTACTTC
TRBD2,TRBV7-2,-,TRBJ2-3,CASSVGWGYGRVDTQYF,TGTGCCAGCAGCGTGGGATGGGGGTACGGGAGGGTAGATACGCAGTATTTT
TRBD1,TRBV2,-,TRBJ1-6,CASRGTGTGFSPLHF,TGTGCCAGCAGGGGAACCGGGACAGGTTTCTCACCCCTCCACTTT
-,TRBV2,-,TRBJ1-1,CASSAYGLNTEAFF,TGTGCCAGCAGTGCCTATGGATTGAACACTGAAGCTTTCTTT
-,TRBV27,-,TRBJ2-1,CASSLKRGTYNEQFF,TGTGCCAGCAGTTTAAAGCGCGGTACTTACAATGAGCAGTTCTTC
-,TRBV7-6,once,TRBJ2-7,CASSLGQGGPYEQYF,TGTGCCAGCAGCTTAGGGCAGGGGGGACCCTACGAGCAGTACTTC
-,TRBV19,-,TRBJ2-7,CASSKRWALSPYEQYF,TGTGCCAGTAGTAAGCGATGGGCTTTATCCCCCTACGAGCAGTACTTC
TRBD1,TRBV5-6,-,TRBJ1-2,CASSRKGQLFVYGYTF,TGTGCCAGCAGCCGTAAGGGACAGCTCTTCGTTTATGGCTACACCTTC
TRBD2,TRBV15,-,TRBJ2-1,CATQTSGSYNEQFF,TGTGCCACCCAAACTAGCGGTTCCTACAATGAGCAGTTCTTC
TRBD1,TRBV7-2,-,TRBJ1-2,CASSEQGANYGYTF,TGTGCCAGCAGCGAGCAGGGGGCGAACTATGGCTACACCTTC
TRBD2,TRBV7-2,-,TRBJ2-1,CASSLERGPYNEQFF,TGTGCCAGCAGCTTAGAGCGGGGACCCTACAATGAGCAGTTCTTC
-,TRBV28,-,TRBJ2-5,CASRNTGVGETQYF,TGTGCCAGCAGAAACACAGGTGTCGGAGAGACCCAGTACTTC